This T cell receptor beta chain was sequenced during a study of naive and memory T cell subsets. General observations from the study: Diversity fell and Gini index rose from naive through CM, EM, EMRA.

From the second PCR step, alpha and beta chains were amplified apart. Cells stained for CD3, CD4, CD8, CD45RA and CD27 were sorted into four subsets. Effector memory cells were sorted as CD45RA-CD27-, EMRA cells as CD45RA+CD27-. This clonotype has at least ten counts. Its target is not known. Two oligonucleotides, mixed equimolar, formed the beta constant-region primer covering TRBC1 and TRBC2. TCRdb passed the UMI-ligation and nested PCR reads through MiXCR, listing each CDR3 protein once. The sample shows around 29,000 distinct CDR3 sequences, 9.5% to 12% of them seen only once. Unmatched junction bases numbered 10, after V lost 4 bases and J lost 9 bases. Per germline, CDR1 SGHAT and CDR2 FQDESV (reference sequence). The CDR3 covers 16 residues.

The chain couples TRBV11-1 to TRBJ2-1; 12 positions agree with TRBD2. The specimen was effector memory CD4+ T cells from blood. Regarding subset: effector memory, CD45RA- CD27-. The receptor comes from a human donor in good health. The DNA of the CDR3 is TGTGCCAGCAGCTCAAGGCTAGCGGGAGGGCCGGGTGAGCAGTTCTTC. It yields the protein CASSSRLAGGPGEQFF.